Listed here are 5 T cell receptor beta chains from one sample, sequenced in a study of tissue T cells after allogeneic stem cell transplantation. Indicated time point: mouse harvest day 14 after allogeneic transplant. Tail vein injection delivered 10^7 T-cell-depleted bone marrow cells and 10^6 splenic CD5+ T cells. Only in-frame clones appear in the TCRdb table, and some are missing; sequencing was by immunoSEQ multiplex PCR. The table shows around 7,700 clones, with roughly a third occurring only once. The sample taken for sequencing was skin. These receptors were obtained from a female BALB/c mouse given C57BL/6 T cells with graft-versus-host disease after an allogeneic hematopoietic cell transplant.

Notes on this clone: The gene symbols are mouse symbols. The DNA ends 1 residue before the CDR3 does, and the rest of the CDR3 is filled in from the germline J gene. The chain is built from TRBV26 and TRBJ2-3; D is possibly TRBD1 or TRBD2 (6 bases each). CDR3 length: 14 residues. Trimming pared 1 base from V and 7 bases from J, leaving 12 bases between. Germline CDR1 and CDR2: KGHPV and FQNQEV (reference sequence). CDR3 region: CASSLFGGAKTLYF. The sequenced part of the CDR3 DNA is TGTGCCAGCAGTCTGTTTGGGGGCGCGAAAACGCTGTAT.

This clone was detected only a few times. Mouse germline and gene names are used. The read ends 1 residue shy of where the CDR3 ends; the end is completed using the germline J gene. The chain has TRBV13-2 and TRBJ1-2; D ambiguous. The CDR3 length is 14 residues. Germline CDR1 is NNHNN and CDR2 is SYGAGS (reference sequence). Trimming stripped 0 bases from V and 0 bases from J, with 6 bases between. This chain's CDR3 is CASGDAIANSDYTF. The part of the CDR3 DNA that was read is TGTGCCAGCGGTGATGCAATTGCAAACTCCGACTACACC.

This clone has only a few counts. Any gene name here is a mouse gene name. The read comes to an end 1 residue before the CDR3 does, leaving the germline J gene to fill in the end. The same CDR3 also results from other DNA sequences found in this sample. The genes are TRBV26 and TRBJ1-3; D is ambiguous. Looked up from germline, CDR1 is KGHPV and CDR2 is FQNQEV (reference sequence). V was pared by 0 bases and J by 0 bases, with 3 bases between. The CDR3 loop spans 14 amino acids. Incomplete CDR3 DNA: TGTGCCAGCAGTCTGTCAGGTTCTGGAAATACGCTCTAT. It encodes CASSLSGSGNTLY. The entire CDR3 protein reads CASSLSGSGNTLYF.

Concerning this clone itself: The genes are named according to mouse. The read gets to within 1 residue of the CDR3 end, and the germline J gene fills in the rest. V and J are TRBV5 and TRBJ2-1, with D uncertain. Trimming left V 0 bases short and J 3 bases short, with 9 bases between. The CDR3 length is 15 residues. Germline-derived CDR1 and CDR2 are LGHNA and YNLKQL (reference sequence). The CDR3 spells CASSQESPPYAEQFF. The CDR3 DNA, read in part, is TGTGCCAGCAGCCAAGAATCGCCCCCCTATGCTGAGCAGTTC.

Of note for this clone: Gene names follow the mouse nomenclature. The CDR3 end falls 1 residue outside the read, so it is completed with the germline J gene. The genes are TRBV12-2 and TRBJ2-5; D is unresolved. The germline V gene encodes CDR1 SGHLS and CDR2 HYDKME. This CDR3 is 14 amino acids long. Trimming removed 4 bases from V and 0 bases from J, with 10 bases in between. The CDR3 region is CASSRTFNQDTQYF. The CDR3 DNA, read in part, is TGTGCCAGCTCCCGCACATTTAACCAAGACACCCAGTAC. The whole variable domain, remainder taken from reference TRBV12-2 and TRBJ2-5, is NSGVVQSPRYIIKGKGERSILKCIPISGHLSVAWYQQTQGQELKFFIQHYDKMERDKGNLPSRFSVQQFDDYHSEMNMSALELEDSAVYFCASSRTFNQDTQYFGPGTRLLVL.